This T cell receptor (beta chain) is drawn from a study of Ad26.COV2.S vaccination and SARS-CoV-2 variants. Overall study context: Doses of Ad26.COV2.S were injected into muscle once or twice, 56 days apart. Notes on the study in general: Vaccine and placebo recipients had comparable breadth of non-spike TCRs. Once vaccination had occurred, spike-specific CD8+ and CD4+ T cell responses reportedly showed substantial breadth.

Treatment of the sample: around 19 received Ad26.COV2.S at low or high dose, single or two shots; 5 received placebo; per-sample allocation not given. Collection of the samples took place on day 63 after the first injection of vaccine or placebo. This clone was seen only a few times. Its target is not known. The repertoire was sequenced with immunoSEQ multiplex PCR; TCRdb's copy has only in-frame clones and lacks some. The profile shows roughly 380,000 clones, around 87% of them singletons. The V end lost 3 bases, the J end lost 4 bases, and 9 bases lay between the germline ends. This CDR3 is 13 amino acids long.

The chain carries TRBV12-3 or TRBV12-4 and TRBJ1-1; TRBD1 is a possible D gene (5 bases). The receptor comes from a person aged 18-65 years who received the Ad26.COV2.S COVID-19 vaccine or a placebo. The source was peripheral blood, collected in a trial of Ad26.COV2.S vaccine versus placebo. The CDR3 protein is CASSLKRGTEAFF. CDR3 nucleotides: TGTGCCAGCAGTTTGAAGAGGGGCACTGAAGCTTTCTTT.